This TCR beta chain derives from a study of blood T cell repertoires in COVID-19. Clones were read by immunoSEQ multiplex PCR, and TCRdb kept only the in-frame ones, dropping some. The table records under 80,000 clones, 75% to 90% of them present only once. Germline lookup yields CDR1 LNHDA and CDR2 SQIVND (reference sequence). CDR3 size: 15 residues. Trimming removed 6 bases from V and 2 bases from J; junction bases left unmatched: 4. The chain employs TRBV19 and TRBJ2-1; TRBD1 agrees at 10 bases. Source material: peripheral blood. This sequence originates from a woman older than 75 with active COVID-19. CDR3 in DNA: TGTGCCAGTAGGCTGGACAGGGGGACCTACAATGAGCAGTTCTTC. It translates to CASRLDRGTYNEQFF.